The 32 T cell receptor beta chains below come from one sample, sequenced in a study of shared clonotypes between healthy human individuals. Profiled with immunoSEQ multiplex PCR; TCRdb holds only in-frame clones, not every one. The profile shows around 2.5 million clones, more than 85% of them singletons. The material sequenced was naive CD4+ T cells from PBMCs. The subset denotes: CD45RA+ positively selected. These receptors all come from a man between 18 and 29 years old in good health. Some clones in this sample may be carry-over from other donors' samples.

The chain recombines TRBV4-1 with TRBJ1-4; the D is unclear. The CDR3 is made up of 17 amino acids. Germline V gene lookup returns CDR1 MGHRA and CDR2 YSYEKL. Trimming pared 1 base from V and 2 bases from J, leaving 14 bases between. The CDR3, as DNA: TGCGCCAGCAGCCAAGTCCGTGGGGTTCAGACTAATGAAAAACTGTTTTTT. Encoded protein: CASSQVRGVQTNEKLFF.

The chain joins TRBV11-2 to TRBJ1-3, with D tentatively TRBD1 (5 bases). Per the germline V gene, CDR1 is SGHAT and CDR2 is FQNNGV. Trimming shortened V by 4 bases and J by 7 bases, and 8 bases separated the two germline ends. The length of the CDR3 is 12 residues. The CDR3 sequence: CASSSGGNTIYF. The CDR3 nucleotides read TGTGCCAGCAGCTCCGGGGGTAACACCATATATTTT.

The chain couples TRBV5-1 to TRBJ1-1; the D gene is possibly TRBD1 (6 bases). Germline assignment: CDR1 SGHRS and CDR2 YFSETQ. This CDR3 is built from 15 residues. Trimming left V 6 bases short and J 5 bases short, with 20 bases between. CDR3 sequence (DNA): TGCGCCAGCACTCAAGGTGGGGGGCATATGACTGAAGCTTTCTTT. Translation: CASTQGGGHMTEAFF.

CDR3 residues: CATYLLGNTQYF. DNA for the CDR3: TGTGCCACCTACCTCCTTGGAAATACGCAGTATTTT. The chain combines TRBV2 with TRBJ2-3; the D is unclear. V was cut by 10 bases and J by 7 bases, with 15 bases left in between. The CDR3 is 12 amino acids. From germline, CDR1 is SNHLY and CDR2 FYNNEI. The entire variable domain, with the rest obtained from reference TRBV2 and TRBJ2-3, is as follows: EPEVTQTPSHQVTQMGQEVILRCVPISNHLYFYWYRQILGQKVEFLVSFYNNEISEKSEIFDDQFSVERPDGSNFTLKIRSTKLEDSAMYFCATYLLGNTQYFGPGTRLTVL.

The gene calls are TRBV6-1 and TRBJ2-1, with D tentatively TRBD1 (6 bases). Looked up from germline, CDR1 is MNHNS and CDR2 is SASEGT. V gave up 3 bases and J gave up 2 bases, with 14 bases separating them. There are 16 residues in the CDR3. CDR3 sequence reads: CASSEFTGRPYNEQFF. CDR3 nucleotide sequence: TGTGCCAGCAGTGAGTTCACAGGGCGACCCTACAATGAGCAGTTCTTC.

V usage is TRBV29-1 and J usage is TRBJ2-5; TRBD2 might be the D (5 bases). V lost 6 bases and J 5 bases, leaving 19 bases between the germline ends. This CDR3 region has 14 residues. Germline V gene lookup returns CDR1 SQVTM and CDR2 ANQGSEA. This CDR3 is CSVAGVLRVETQYF. CDR3 sequence (DNA): TGCAGCGTCGCCGGGGTTTTGAGGGTGGAGACCCAGTACTTC.

The chain links TRBV18 to TRBJ2-5; tentatively, D is TRBD2 (6 bases). CDR3 length equals 15 residues. Per germline, CDR1 KGHSH and CDR2 LQKENI. Trimming removed 3 bases from V and 2 bases from J, with 13 bases in between. The CDR3 loop is CASSPGTFAQETQYF. The CDR3 DNA reads as TGTGCCAGCTCACCCGGGACTTTTGCTCAAGAGACCCAGTACTTC.

V and J are TRBV5-6 and TRBJ2-3; D gene uncertain. The CDR3 is 13 residues long. CDR1 and CDR2 from the germline V gene are SGHDT and YYEEEE. Between the trimmed V and J ends, which lost 4 bases and 0 bases, there was a span of 6 bases. CDR3: CASSNISTDTQYF. CDR3 in DNA: TGTGCCAGCAGCAACATCAGCACAGATACGCAGTATTTT.

The chain has TRBV7-6 and TRBJ2-3, with TRBD2 identical over 11 bases. Germline-derived CDR1 and CDR2 are SGHVS and FNYEAQ. J gave up 5 bases and V 5 bases, and 12 bases lay outside the gene matches. The CDR3 length is 17 residues. Here the CDR3 reads CASSPEALAGGGDTQYF. In nucleotides, the CDR3 is TGTGCCAGCAGCCCCGAGGCGCTAGCGGGGGGCGGAGATACGCAGTATTTT.

This chain links TRBV5-1 with TRBJ2-2, with 8 bases aligning to TRBD1. The CDR3 runs 16 residues. The V and J ends lost 0 bases and 4 bases, in that order; junction bases with no gene match: 5. Germline CDR1 SGHRS, CDR2 YFSETQ. CDR3 region: CASSLAQGVATGELFF. CDR3 nucleotide sequence: TGCGCCAGCAGCTTGGCACAGGGGGTGGCCACCGGGGAGCTGTTTTTT.

Of note for this clone: This CDR3 is also generated by other DNA sequences in the sample. The rearrangement links TRBV5-1 to TRBJ2-5; 10 positions match TRBD1. In germline, CDR1 is SGHRS, CDR2 YFSETQ. J lost 2 bases, V lost 0 bases, and 1 base had no gene match. The length of the CDR3 is 15 residues. DNA of the CDR3: TGCGCCAGCAGCTTGGGGGACAGGGGACAAGAGACCCAGTACTTC. This translates into CASSLGDRGQETQYF.

The V gene is TRBV5-1, the J gene TRBJ2-1; 15 bases are shared with TRBD2. Germline V gene data show CDR1 as SGHRS and CDR2 as YFSETQ. The CDR3 contains 17 residues. J gave up 6 bases and V 4 bases, and 8 bases lay outside the gene matches. This CDR3 is CASSRRPGLAGGNEQFF. The CDR3 DNA sequence: TGCGCCAGCAGCCGCCGACCGGGACTAGCGGGAGGCAATGAGCAGTTCTTC. Together with reference TRBV5-1 and TRBJ2-1, the CDR3 gives the full variable domain: KAGVTQTPRYLIKTRGQQVTLSCSPISGHRSVSWYQQTPGQGLQFLFEYFSETQRNKGNFPGRFSGRQFSNSRSEMNVSTLELGDSALYLCASSRRPGLAGGNEQFFGPGTRLTVL.

This clone was counted between two and nine times. Within the sample, other DNA sequences also encode this same CDR3. The CDR3 sequence: CATSRGYGYTF. As DNA, the CDR3 is TGTGCCACCAGCAGGGGCTATGGCTACACCTTC. The chain uses TRBV15 and TRBJ1-2; D gene uncertain. Trimming took off 3 bases at V and 4 bases at J, with 3 bases between the two ends. The germline V gene has CDR1 LNHNV and CDR2 YYDKDF (reference sequence). This CDR3 spans 11 amino acids.

This chain connects TRBV2 to TRBJ1-5, with D possibly matching TRBD1 (5 bases). Germline assignment: CDR1 SNHLY and CDR2 FYNNEI. The V end was cut by 8 bases, the J end by 4 bases, with 9 bases between. This CDR3 spans 12 amino acids. In DNA form, the CDR3 reads TGTGCCAGCGGGGCGGAGAATCAGCCCCAGCATTTT. This encodes CASGAENQPQHF.

This clone was observed once. The V gene is TRBV5-1, the J gene TRBJ2-7, with TRBD2 matching 9 bases. There are 16 residues in the CDR3. Germline V gene sequence: CDR1 SGHRS, CDR2 YFSETQ. The V gene end was trimmed by 4 bases and the J gene end by 4 bases; junction bases not matched to a gene: 12. The CDR3 bases are TGCGCCAGCAGCATGCTTGGGACTAGCATGTCATACGAGCAGTACTTC. Translating gives CASSMLGTSMSYEQYF.

V and J are TRBV29-1 and TRBJ2-1; a possible D gene is TRBD2 (6 bases). The V gene lost 6 bases and the J gene lost 0 bases, with 24 bases spanning the gap. CDR3 length: 18 residues. Germline V gene data show CDR1 as SQVTM and CDR2 as ANQGSEA. The CDR3: CSVRGFEAGPSSYNEQFF. In DNA form, the CDR3 reads TGCAGCGTAAGAGGATTTGAGGCGGGACCGAGCTCCTACAATGAGCAGTTCTTC.

The chain couples TRBV18 to TRBJ2-7; D is ambiguous. This CDR3 contains 13 residues. Germline-derived CDR1 and CDR2 are KGHSH and LQKENI. Trimming took off 5 bases at V and 6 bases at J, with 14 bases between the two ends. The CDR3 DNA is TGTGCCAGCTCATCGACGGGTTTCGGCGAGCAGTACTTC. It codes for CASSSTGFGEQYF.

The chain recombines TRBV9 with TRBJ1-1; the D gene is possibly TRBD1 (5 bases). V dropped 4 bases and J dropped 1 base, with 17 bases sitting between them. CDR1 SGDLS and CDR2 YYNGEE come from the germline V gene. The CDR3 covers 16 residues. CDR3 DNA sequence: TGTGCCAGCAGCACCCACGGGGCAGGTTCGAACACTGAAGCTTTCTTT. It yields the protein CASSTHGAGSNTEAFF. Using reference TRBV9 and TRBJ1-1 for the parts outside the CDR3, the full variable domain is DSGVTQTPKHLITATGQRVTLRCSPRSGDLSVYWYQQSLDQGLQFLIQYYNGEERAKGNILERFSAQQFPDLHSELNLSSLELGDSALYFCASSTHGAGSNTEAFFGQGTRLTVV.

The gene calls are TRBV28 and TRBJ1-4; D is unclear. V was pared by 6 bases and J by 8 bases, with 16 bases between. Germline assignment: CDR1 MDHEN and CDR2 SYDVKM. The CDR3 is 14 residues long. CDR3 residues: CASSTSHPGEKLFF. CDR3 DNA: TGTGCCAGCAGCACGTCGCACCCGGGGGAAAAACTGTTTTTT.

The rearrangement joins TRBV4-2 to TRBJ2-2; D possibly corresponds to TRBD2 (5 bases). V lost 3 bases and J lost 3, with 14 bases in between. The CDR3 totals 16 residues. Per the germline V gene, CDR1 is LGHNA and CDR2 is YNFKEQ. The CDR3 nucleotides are TGTGCCAGCAGCCATAAATATCGAGCGGACACCGGGGAGCTGTTTTTT. Encoded protein: CASSHKYRADTGELFF.

The J gene is TRBJ2-5, the V gene TRBV19; D gene uncertain. Trimming left V 0 bases short and J 2 bases short, with 13 bases between. CDR1 is LNHDA and CDR2 is SQIVND in the germline V gene (reference sequence). The CDR3 covers 16 residues. CDR3 amino acids: CASSIDLESQQETQYF. The CDR3, as DNA: TGTGCCAGTAGTATAGATCTCGAATCTCAACAAGAGACCCAGTACTTC.

The count of this clone is one. V gene TRBV28 combines with J gene TRBJ2-7, with D tentatively TRBD1 or TRBD2 (5 bases each). The germline V gene encodes CDR1 MDHEN and CDR2 SYDVKM. The CDR3 is 14 amino acids. Trimming pared 4 bases from V and 4 bases from J, leaving 14 bases between. DNA for the CDR3: TGTGCCAGCAGTTGGCCGGGACGCCAATACGAGCAGTACTTC. It translates to CASSWPGRQYEQYF.

The chain carries TRBV5-1 and TRBJ2-7, with 7 bases matching TRBD1. J lost 0 bases, V lost 3 bases, and 6 bases had no gene match. Germline values: CDR1 SGHRS, CDR2 YFSETQ. The CDR3 has 15 amino acids. This CDR3 is CASSWNRGPSYEQYF. The CDR3 DNA is TGCGCCAGCAGCTGGAACAGGGGTCCCTCCTACGAGCAGTACTTC.

The rearrangement joins TRBV18 to TRBJ2-3; TRBD1 is a possible D gene (6 bases). CDR1 and CDR2 (germline): KGHSH, LQKENI. Between the trimmed V and J ends, which lost 4 bases and 4 bases, there was a span of 9 bases. CDR3 length equals 13 residues. The chain's CDR3 is CASSLTGSDTQYF. The CDR3 DNA is TGTGCCAGCTCACTCACAGGGTCAGATACGCAGTATTTT.

A single count supports this clone. This chain connects TRBV2 to TRBJ2-5; 7 nucleotides agree with TRBD2. The CDR3 is made up of 12 amino acids. Germline values: CDR1 SNHLY, CDR2 FYNNEI. V gave up 3 bases and J gave up 9 bases; unmatched junction bases: 4. The CDR3 loop is CASSDRGDPQYF. For the CDR3, the DNA is TGTGCCAGCAGTGACCGGGGGGATCCCCAGTACTTC. Complete variable domain (other parts from reference TRBV2 and TRBJ2-5): EPEVTQTPSHQVTQMGQEVILRCVPISNHLYFYWYRQILGQKVEFLVSFYNNEISEKSEIFDDQFSVERPDGSNFTLKIRSTKLEDSAMYFCASSDRGDPQYFGPGTRLLVL.

This clone occurred a few times. The V call is TRBV4-1, the J call TRBJ1-1; maybe TRBD1 (6 bases). This CDR3 is built from 15 residues. The V end was cut by 0 bases, the J end by 8 bases, with 16 bases between. CDR1 MGHRA and CDR2 YSYEKL come from the germline V gene. The CDR3 protein is CASSQDRTARGEAFF. CDR3 nucleotide sequence: TGCGCCAGCAGCCAAGATCGGACAGCTCGGGGGGAAGCTTTCTTT.

DNA of the CDR3: TGCGCCAGCAGCCAAGATGGATGGTCCATTCAGTACTTC. This gives the protein CASSQDGWSIQYF. This chain links TRBV4-3 with TRBJ2-4; D is undetermined. The CDR3 loop spans 13 amino acids. Germline CDR1 LGHNA, CDR2 YSLEER. V was shortened by 0 bases and J by 9 bases, with 9 bases between the two germline ends.

A single count supports this clone. The chain links TRBV7-9 to TRBJ1-3; no clear D gene. The ends were cut back, 5 bases at V and 0 bases at J, with 8 bases in the middle. CDR1 and CDR2 (germline): SEHNR, FQNEAQ (reference sequence). The CDR3 sequence is 14 residues long. CDR3 bases: TGTGCCAGCAGCCCGATTTACTCTGGAAACACCATATATTTT. It codes for CASSPIYSGNTIYF.

As for this clone: In the same sample, other DNA sequences code for this CDR3. The chain is built from TRBV5-1 and TRBJ2-1; D remains ambiguous. Germline lookup yields CDR1 SGHRS and CDR2 YFSETQ. Trimming took 5 bases from V and 7 from J, leaving 10 bases between them. The CDR3 covers 12 residues. The CDR3: CASSSPGNEQFF. For the CDR3, the DNA is TGCGCCAGCAGTTCCCCGGGTAATGAGCAGTTCTTC. The full variable domain, completed using reference TRBV5-1 and TRBJ2-1, is KAGVTQTPRYLIKTRGQQVTLSCSPISGHRSVSWYQQTPGQGLQFLFEYFSETQRNKGNFPGRFSGRQFSNSRSEMNVSTLELGDSALYLCASSSPGNEQFFGPGTRLTVL.

This chain uses TRBV7-3 with TRBJ2-6; D gene uncertain. The CDR3 covers 16 residues. V was cut by 2 bases and J by 0 bases, with 8 bases left in between. CDR1 and CDR2 from the germline V gene are SGHTA and FQGTGA. The DNA of the CDR3 is TGTGCCAGCAGCTTATTCGGAATCTCTGGGGCCAACGTCCTGACTTTC. Encoded protein: CASSLFGISGANVLTF.

The chain links TRBV10-1 to TRBJ2-1; 8 positions agree with TRBD2. Germline CDR1 reads WNHNN; CDR2 reads SYGVQD (reference sequence). The V segment lost 6 bases and the J segment 2 bases; nucleotides outside the gene matches: 3. The CDR3 consists of 14 residues. CDR3 sequence: CASSPGGAYNEQFF. Here the CDR3 DNA reads TGCGCCAGCAGCCCGGGAGGGGCCTACAATGAGCAGTTCTTC.

This chain connects TRBV28 to TRBJ1-4; tentatively, D is TRBD1 (5 bases). Trimming removed 3 bases at V and 0 bases at J, with 20 bases between. Germline assignment: CDR1 MDHEN and CDR2 SYDVKM. The CDR3 runs 19 residues. CDR3 coding DNA: TGTGCCAGCAGTTTTTTTCTAGGGGTGCAGGACTCAACTAATGAAAAACTGTTTTTT. Translation gives CASSFFLGVQDSTNEKLFF.